This T cell receptor beta chain was recovered during a study of technical replicates of blood from several donors. TCRdb keeps only in-frame clones here, not all; method: immunoSEQ multiplex PCR. The table includes tens of thousands of clones, approximately 90% detected once. Between the trimmed V and J ends, which lost 0 bases and 5 bases, there was a span of 26 bases. The germline V gene encodes CDR1 LNHDA and CDR2 SQIVND (reference sequence). This CDR3 has 19 residues. Sequencing was done on a sample of T cells isolated from PBMCs. This clonotype was sampled from a human donor in good health. This rearrangement joins TRBV19 to TRBJ2-7; tentatively, D is TRBD1 (7 bases). The CDR3 region has the DNA TGTGCCAGTAGTATAGATTTAAGGACAGGATTTCCCCTAGCGAACGAGCAGTACTTC. Amino acid sequence: CASSIDLRTGFPLANEQYF. Together with reference TRBV19 and TRBJ2-7, the CDR3 gives the full variable domain: DGGITQSPKYLFRKEGQNVTLSCEQNLNHDAMYWYRQDPGQGLRLIYYSQIVNDFQKGDIAEGYSVSREKKESFPLTVTSAQKNPTAFYLCASSIDLRTGFPLANEQYFGPGTRLTVT.